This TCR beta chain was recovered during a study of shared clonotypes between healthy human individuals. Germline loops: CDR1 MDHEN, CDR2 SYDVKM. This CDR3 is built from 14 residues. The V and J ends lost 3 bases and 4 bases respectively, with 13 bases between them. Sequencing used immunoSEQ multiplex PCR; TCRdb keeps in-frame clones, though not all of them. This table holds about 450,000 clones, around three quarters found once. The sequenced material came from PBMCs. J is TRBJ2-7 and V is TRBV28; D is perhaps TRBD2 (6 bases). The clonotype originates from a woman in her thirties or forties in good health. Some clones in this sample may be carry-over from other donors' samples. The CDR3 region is CASSLRLVSYEQYF. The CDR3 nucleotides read TGTGCCAGCAGTTTGAGACTAGTATCGTACGAGCAGTACTTC.